The 22 T cell receptor beta chains below come from one sample, sequenced in a study of OX40 agonist ivuxolimab in advanced cancers. Preparation of the library involved the immunoSEQ multiplex PCR assay. Imported from immuneACCESS, the table was reduced by TCRdb to in-frame sequences with V and J called. These copies leave out some clones; in studies compared against another copy, an unresolved V gene accounts for under half, and the cause of the remainder is not known. In all, the sample holds about 63,000 clones, and around 81% of those were seen once. Around 1% of the sample comes from the top ten. This specimen consisted of CD4+ or CD8+ T cells sorted from blood, obtained in a trial of the OX40 agonist ivuxolimab. Every receptor here comes from an adult with an advanced solid tumor such as melanoma, head and neck, liver or kidney cancer.

This clone was observed a few times. The chain couples TRBV10-2 to TRBJ1-2, with D perhaps TRBD1 (6 bases). The germline V gene has CDR1 WSHSY and CDR2 SAAADI. With 4 bases removed from V and 5 bases from J, the gap between germline ends came to 8 bases. This CDR3 is built from 12 residues. CDR3 DNA sequence: TGCGCCAGCAGTGCCCAGGGGTATGGCTACACCTTC. This translates into CASSAQGYGYTF.

The genes are TRBV6-5 and TRBJ2-7; TRBD1 agrees at 7 bases. The CDR3 has 15 amino acids. From germline, CDR1 is MNHEY and CDR2 SVGAGI. The V gene end was trimmed by 6 bases and the J gene end by 5 bases; junction bases not matched to a gene: 13. CDR3 coding DNA: TGTGCCAGCAGCCCCTTCCTAGACAGGGCTCACGAGCAGTACTTC. Its translation is CASSPFLDRAHEQYF.

The chain carries TRBV6-1 and TRBJ1-5; the D is unclear. V lost 5 bases, J lost 2 bases, and 7 bases lay in between. The CDR3 is 13 residues long. Germline CDR1 is MNHNS and CDR2 is SASEGT. Here the CDR3 DNA reads TGTGCCAGCAGTTTCGGCGGCAATCAGCCCCAGCATTTT. Protein product: CASSFGGNQPQHF.

The CDR3 nucleotides are TGTGCCAGCAGCCAAGATCGCGGTAGCGGCCCCTTACAGACCCAGTACTTC. This codes for CASSQDRGSGPLQTQYF. V and J are TRBV4-2 and TRBJ2-5, with D possibly matching TRBD2 (6 bases). The CDR3 covers 17 residues. CDR1 and CDR2 (germline): LGHNA, YNFKEQ. V was clipped by 0 bases and J by 6 bases, with 20 bases between them.

The chain has TRBV6-5 and TRBJ2-7; D may be TRBD1 (5 bases). Germline CDR1 MNHEY, CDR2 SVGAGI. Trimming took 11 bases from V and 2 from J, leaving 10 bases between them. This CDR3 has 11 residues. The CDR3 spells CASRAPYEQYF. CDR3 DNA: TGTGCCTCCAGGGCCCCCTACGAGCAGTACTTC.

The chain couples TRBV2 to TRBJ2-3, with 7 bases lining up with TRBD1. The length of the CDR3 is 16 residues. V was pared by 3 bases and J by 0 bases, with 6 bases of the junction left unmatched. Germline V gene data show CDR1 as SNHLY and CDR2 as FYNNEI. CDR3 region: CASSERGPSSTDTQYF. DNA of the CDR3: TGTGCCAGCAGTGAGAGGGGGCCTTCTAGCACAGATACGCAGTATTTT.

V usage is TRBV14 and J usage is TRBJ2-7; D possibly corresponds to TRBD1 (6 bases). This CDR3 has 15 residues. Deletions cut 5 bases from V and 4 bases from J, with 18 bases between. CDR1 SGHDN and CDR2 FVKESK come from the germline V gene. The CDR3 bases are TGTGCCAGCAGCGTACGCCCTACAGGGTATTACGAGCAGTACTTC. Translated: CASSVRPTGYYEQYF.

The V call is TRBV5-4, the J call TRBJ1-1, with a possible D match to TRBD1 (5 bases). With 5 bases removed from V and 7 bases from J, the gap between germline ends came to 21 bases. CDR3 length: 15 amino acids. Germline CDR1 reads SGHNT; CDR2 reads YYREEE (reference sequence). The CDR3 DNA reads as TGTGCCAGCAGGCAAGGGACCCGAGATGAGGGTGAAGCTTTCTTT. Translated, it gives CASRQGTRDEGEAFF.

The chain links TRBV7-9 to TRBJ2-7; perhaps TRBD1 as D (6 bases). This CDR3 comprises 13 residues. Trimming stripped 10 bases from V and 1 base from J, with 14 bases between. CDR1 is SEHNR, CDR2 FQNEAQ, per germline (reference sequence). The CDR3 DNA reads TGTGCCACCGCCAGGGGCGCATCCTACGAGCAGTACTTC. Its protein product is CATARGASYEQYF.

This sequence joins TRBV4-1 and TRBJ1-3; TRBD1 matches 9 bases. Germline V CDR1 and CDR2: MGHRA, YSYEKL. The CDR3 length is 15 residues. V trimming: 4 bases; J trimming: 6 bases; junction bases outside the gene matches: 7. Written as DNA, the CDR3 is TGCGCCAGCAGCCCTGGACAGGGGTTAGAAAACACCATATATTTT. Translating gives CASSPGQGLENTIYF.

This clone was seen only a few times. The chain has TRBV4-3 and TRBJ1-1; D possibly corresponds to TRBD1 (6 bases). V lost 1 base and J 5 bases, leaving 17 bases between the germline ends. The germline V gene encodes CDR1 LGHNA and CDR2 YSLEER. This CDR3 region has 16 residues. The CDR3 protein is CASSQVPSLGGTEAFF. CDR3 DNA: TGCGCCAGCAGCCAAGTTCCGTCGTTAGGGGGAACTGAAGCTTTCTTT.

V and J are TRBV30 and TRBJ2-3, with D tentatively TRBD1 (5 bases). Trimming pared 2 bases from V and 2 bases from J, leaving 11 bases between. This CDR3 spans 14 amino acids. Germline-derived CDR1 and CDR2 are GTSNPN and SVGIG (reference sequence). The CDR3 nucleotides are TGTGCCTGGAGTAAGGGGATACACACAGATACGCAGTATTTT. The encoded protein is CAWSKGIHTDTQYF.

The chain couples TRBV15 to TRBJ1-2; D call uncertain. The germline V gene has CDR1 LNHNV and CDR2 YYDKDF (reference sequence). With 0 bases removed from V and 6 bases from J, the gap between germline ends came to 5 bases. The CDR3 consists of 12 residues. In DNA form, the CDR3 reads TGTGCCACCAGCAGAGAGGCCGATGGCTACACCTTC. Translating it yields CATSREADGYTF.

This chain connects TRBV5-4 to TRBJ1-5, with D unresolved. The CDR3 has 13 residues. CDR1 is SGHNT, CDR2 YYREEE, per germline (reference sequence). The V end was cut by 0 bases, the J end by 5 bases, with 6 bases between. The CDR3 sequence: CASSLDWDQPQHF. In DNA, the CDR3 is TGTGCCAGCAGCTTGGACTGGGATCAGCCCCAGCATTTT.

The CDR3 region has the DNA TGTGCCAGTGGGCTGGGACATCCGAACACTGAAGCTTTCTTT. Translating it yields CASGLGHPNTEAFF. The chain has TRBV19 and TRBJ1-1; D possibly corresponds to TRBD1 (6 bases). The germline CDR1 and CDR2 sequences are LNHDA and SQIVND (reference sequence). This CDR3 has 14 amino acids. V lost 8 bases and J 1 base, leaving 14 bases between the germline ends.

Many counts were recorded for this clone. The rearrangement joins TRBV30 to TRBJ1-1, with D tentatively TRBD1 (6 bases). The germline gives CDR1 GTSNPN, CDR2 SVGIG (reference sequence). The germline V and J ends were trimmed by 3 bases and 2 bases, with 13 bases remaining between them. The CDR3 loop spans 14 amino acids. The CDR3 loop reads CAWRSWDTNTEAFF. The CDR3 nucleotides are TGTGCCTGGAGATCATGGGACACAAACACTGAAGCTTTCTTT.

This clone was seen only once. V gene TRBV18 combines with J gene TRBJ1-5; tentatively, D is TRBD1 (6 bases). Germline CDR1 KGHSH, CDR2 LQKENI. The CDR3 extends over 13 amino acids. The ends were cut back, 3 bases at V and 5 bases at J, with 8 bases in the middle. The DNA of the CDR3 is TGTGCCAGCTCACCGGACAGCCATCAGCCCCAGCATTTT. Its protein is CASSPDSHQPQHF.

This clone was observed once. This sequence joins TRBV6-4 and TRBJ2-5, with D perhaps TRBD1 (6 bases). In germline, CDR1 is MRHNA, CDR2 SNTAGT. This CDR3 has 16 amino acids. V lost 3 bases, J lost 4 bases, and 18 bases lay in between. In DNA form, the CDR3 reads TGTGCCAGCAGTGAGGGACAAGCTTGGTGTCGAGAGACCCAGTACTTC. It specifies CASSEGQAWCRETQYF.

The chain employs TRBV7-9 and TRBJ1-2; 8 nucleotides match TRBD1. Germline-derived CDR1 and CDR2 are SEHNR and FQNEAQ (reference sequence). There are 14 residues in the CDR3. V trimming: 3 bases; J trimming: 5 bases; junction bases outside the gene matches: 5. The CDR3 region has the DNA TGTGCCAGCAGCTTTGACAGGGGCGGGTATGGCTACACCTTC. Translated: CASSFDRGGYGYTF.

This clone has only a few counts. The chain has TRBV11-2 and TRBJ2-2, with D perhaps matching TRBD1 (6 bases). Germline lookup yields CDR1 SGHAT and CDR2 FQNNGV. The CDR3 has 18 amino acids. Trimming stripped 4 bases from V and 1 base from J, with 19 bases between. The CDR3 coding sequence is TGTGCCAGCAGCTCTTTAAGACAGGCCCTGAGGAACACCGGGGAGCTGTTTTTT. Residues: CASSSLRQALRNTGELFF.

This clone was seen a single time. The chain joins TRBV19 to TRBJ1-2; 8 nucleotides line up with TRBD1. This CDR3 region has 14 residues. Losses at the gene ends were 4 bases for V and 8 bases for J; bases not matched to a gene: 9. Germline CDR1 is LNHDA and CDR2 is SQIVND (reference sequence). The CDR3 reads CASSKSDRVRGYTF. The CDR3 region has the DNA TGTGCCAGTAGTAAGTCGGACAGGGTCCGCGGCTACACCTTC.

The genes are TRBV7-2 and TRBJ1-2; 7 nucleotides agree with TRBD1. The CDR3 has 15 amino acids. V was clipped by 5 bases and J by 4 bases; unmatched bases: 10. CDR1 is SGHTA, CDR2 FQGNSA, per germline. The CDR3 here is CASSPRTGGSYGYTF. The CDR3 coding sequence is TGTGCCAGCAGCCCAAGGACAGGCGGAAGCTATGGCTACACCTTC. Full variable domain (remainder filled in from reference TRBV7-2 and TRBJ1-2): GAGVSQSPSNKVTEKGKDVELRCDPISGHTALYWYRQSLGQGLEFLIYFQGNSAPDKSGLPSDRFSAERTGGSVSTLTIQRTQQEDSAVYLCASSPRTGGSYGYTFGSGTRLTVV.